The 21 T cell receptor beta chains below all came from one sample that was sequenced in a study of blood T cell repertoires in COVID-19. Measured with immunoSEQ multiplex PCR; TCRdb has only the in-frame clones, and not every one. The sample has some 340,000 clones, 90% to 95% seen once. The source material was PBMCs or T cells enriched from blood (not recorded which). These receptors were collected from a woman aged 30 to 39 who had been exposed to COVID-19.

The chain couples TRBV20-1 to TRBJ1-1; 7 nucleotides line up with TRBD1. The CDR3 extends over 13 amino acids. With V trimmed by 3 bases and J by 3 bases, 4 bases remained unmatched. Germline CDR1 is DFQATT and CDR2 is SNEGSKA (reference sequence). The CDR3 nucleotides are TGCAGTGCTAGTAACACAGGGGACACTGAAGCTTTCTTT. Translated, it gives CSASNTGDTEAFF.

This clone occurred a few times. The V call is TRBV7-9, the J call TRBJ2-1; the match to TRBD2 covers 13 bases. The V and J ends lost 5 bases and 4 bases, in that order; junction bases with no gene match: 8. The CDR3 is made up of 17 amino acids. The germline V gene has CDR1 SEHNR and CDR2 FQNEAQ (reference sequence). This CDR3 is CASSPTTSGGHYNEQFF. The CDR3 bases are TGTGCCAGCAGCCCGACGACTAGCGGGGGGCATTACAATGAGCAGTTCTTC.

The rearrangement links TRBV4-2 to TRBJ1-1; no clear D. The CDR3 spans 15 residues. The germline gives CDR1 LGHNA, CDR2 YNFKEQ. The V gene lost 0 bases and the J gene lost 1 base, with 9 bases spanning the gap. CDR3 DNA: TGTGCCAGCAGCCAAGATCGACTTACGAACACTGAAGCTTTCTTT. It encodes CASSQDRLTNTEAFF.

The V gene is TRBV21-1, the J gene TRBJ1-5; the table's D call of TRBD1 was not tested on the DNA. TRBV21-1 represents a pseudogene. The CDR3 spans 19 residues. The CDR3 loop is CASSKNKGQGIRLATAQHF. As DNA, the CDR3 is TGTGCCAGCAGCAAAAACAAGGGACAGGGAATTAGATTAGCTACGGCCCAGCATTTT.

The chain carries TRBV19 and TRBJ2-7, with 10 bases that match TRBD1. CDR1 is LNHDA and CDR2 is SQIVND in the germline V gene (reference sequence). J gave up 3 bases and V 5 bases, and 1 base lay outside the gene matches. The CDR3 length is 13 residues. For the CDR3, the DNA is TGTGCCAGTAGTGGGACAGGGGTCTACGAGCAGTACTTC. As protein: CASSGTGVYEQYF.

This chain joins TRBV5-1 and TRBJ2-3; the D gene is possibly TRBD2 (6 bases). Between the trimmed V and J ends, which lost 9 bases and 6 bases, there was a span of 17 bases. Germline loops: CDR1 SGHRS, CDR2 YFSETQ. The CDR3 has 13 amino acids. The CDR3 spells CATARGGSDTQYF. CDR3 DNA: TGCGCCACCGCTCGTGGGGGGTCTGATACGCAGTATTTT.

CDR3 sequence reads: CASSAGTLTYSNQPQHF. The CDR3 DNA follows: TGTGCCAGTAGTGCCGGGACACTAACATATAGCAATCAGCCCCAGCATTTT. This chain joins TRBV19 and TRBJ1-5; TRBD1 is a possible D gene (6 bases). Germline CDR1 is LNHDA and CDR2 is SQIVND (reference sequence). Deletions cut 5 bases from V and 0 bases from J, with 17 bases between. CDR3 length: 17 amino acids.

The chain joins TRBV6-5 to TRBJ1-2; TRBD1 agrees at 8 bases. Looked up from germline, CDR1 is MNHEY and CDR2 is SVGAGI. The CDR3 loop spans 13 amino acids. V trimming: 2 bases; J trimming: 6 bases; junction bases outside the gene matches: 2. The CDR3 loop reads CASSYGQGHGYTF. Written as DNA, the CDR3 is TGTGCCAGCAGTTACGGACAGGGCCATGGCTACACCTTC.

The V and J genes are TRBV9 and TRBJ1-2; D might be TRBD1 (5 bases). This CDR3 is built from 16 residues. Trimming cost V 0 bases and J 3 bases, with 15 bases left between them. CDR1 and CDR2 (germline): SGDLS, YYNGEE. The CDR3 DNA sequence: TGTGCCAGCAGCGTAGCGGGGGGGAAATGGGACTATGGCTACACCTTC. This codes for CASSVAGGKWDYGYTF.

The V gene is TRBV4-1, the J gene TRBJ1-6, with TRBD1 identical over 8 bases. Germline V CDR1 and CDR2: MGHRA, YSYEKL. With V trimmed by 4 bases and J by 2 bases, 13 bases remained unmatched. This CDR3 has 19 amino acids. The CDR3 sequence is CASSRFSDREGTYNSPLHF. The CDR3 region has the DNA TGCGCCAGCAGCCGCTTCTCGGACAGGGAGGGAACCTATAATTCACCCCTCCACTTT.

In this sample, this clone turned up a few times. The rearrangement uses TRBV27 and TRBJ1-2; D remains unclear. This CDR3 has 14 amino acids. Germline-derived CDR1 and CDR2 are MNHEY and SMNVEV (reference sequence). V gave up 5 bases and J gave up 4 bases, with 14 bases separating them. CDR3 sequence: CASSPPGVSYGYTF. Written as DNA, the CDR3 is TGTGCCAGCAGTCCGCCCGGGGTCTCCTATGGCTACACCTTC.

The chain couples TRBV21-1 to TRBJ2-1; no DNA check was done on the table's D call, TRBD2. TRBV21-1 has pseudogene status. This CDR3 contains 17 residues. This CDR3 reads CASSKVASGGYYNEQFF. The CDR3 nucleotides read TGTGCCAGCAGCAAAGTTGCTAGCGGGGGTTACTACAATGAGCAGTTCTTC.

The V and J genes are TRBV2 and TRBJ2-7; 7 bases map to TRBD1. This CDR3 has 15 amino acids. CDR1 is SNHLY, CDR2 FYNNEI, per germline. V lost 2 bases and J lost 4; bases outside the gene matches: 8. The CDR3 is CASSELGTEDYEQYF. DNA for the CDR3: TGTGCCAGCAGTGAATTAGGGACAGAAGATTACGAGCAGTACTTC. Variable domain in full (rest from reference TRBV2 and TRBJ2-7): EPEVTQTPSHQVTQMGQEVILRCVPISNHLYFYWYRQILGQKVEFLVSFYNNEISEKSEIFDDQFSVERPDGSNFTLKIRSTKLEDSAMYFCASSELGTEDYEQYFGPGTRLTVT.

This chain links TRBV7-9 with TRBJ2-2; tentatively, D is TRBD1 (5 bases). There are 14 residues in the CDR3. The V and J ends lost 5 bases and 4 bases respectively, with 11 bases between them. The germline gives CDR1 SEHNR, CDR2 FQNEAQ (reference sequence). The CDR3 loop reads CASSPRVSTGELFF. The CDR3 bases are TGTGCCAGCAGCCCCAGGGTCAGCACCGGGGAGCTGTTTTTT.

The genes are TRBV6-4 and TRBJ2-1, with D possibly TRBD2 on 5 matching bases. The CDR3 is made up of 14 amino acids. V lost 5 bases, J lost 12 bases, and 20 bases lay in between. The germline V gene encodes CDR1 MRHNA and CDR2 SNTAGT. The CDR3 region has the DNA TGTGCCAGCAGTCCGGCGGGTGTACCTACGCGGCAGTTCTTC. This encodes CASSPAGVPTRQFF.

The chain recombines TRBV18 with TRBJ2-3; maybe TRBD2 (6 bases). V lost 0 bases, J lost 5 bases, and 15 bases lay in between. This CDR3 comprises 16 residues. Germline V gene data show CDR1 as KGHSH and CDR2 as LQKENI. CDR3 amino acids: CASSPPSRGRRDTQYF. CDR3 sequence (DNA): TGTGCCAGCTCACCACCCTCGCGGGGCCGGAGAGATACGCAGTATTTT.

The CDR3 coding sequence is TGCGCCAGCTCCGAGCGGCGGGGTCGGACTGAAGCTTTCTTT. Its protein product is CASSERRGRTEAFF. The V gene is TRBV5-1, the J gene TRBJ1-1; D gene ambiguous. V lost 7 bases and J lost 5, with 18 bases in between. The CDR3 has 14 residues. Germline V lookup: CDR1 SGHRS, CDR2 YFSETQ.

This clone was seen only a few times. The chain has TRBV19 and TRBJ2-7; TRBD1 matches at 11 bases. V dropped 5 bases and J dropped 3; count of bases not matched to a gene: 6. The CDR3 runs 15 residues. Germline loops: CDR1 LNHDA, CDR2 SQIVND (reference sequence). CDR3 DNA sequence: TGTGCCAGTAGTCTGGGACAGGGGGGTATCTACGAGCAGTACTTC. Translation: CASSLGQGGIYEQYF.

This clone was detected once. This chain links TRBV10-3 with TRBJ1-1, with 7 bases matching TRBD1. Germline V CDR1 and CDR2: ENHRY, SYGVKD. The junction had 2 bases not matched to a gene; V was cut back by 6 bases and J by 4 bases. There are 12 residues in the CDR3. The CDR3 region is CAISTGVTEAFF. The CDR3 bases are TGTGCCATCAGCACAGGGGTCACTGAAGCTTTCTTT.

The chain is built from TRBV29-1 and TRBJ2-7, with unresolved D. This CDR3 has 13 residues. Germline V gives CDR1 SQVTM, CDR2 ANQGSEA. Trimming shortened V by 4 bases and J by 1 base, and 11 bases separated the two germline ends. The CDR3 DNA reads as TGCAGCGTTGCCAGGCAGCATTCCTACGAGCAGTACTTC. It codes for CSVARQHSYEQYF.

The V call is TRBV4-1, the J call TRBJ1-1; TRBD1 matches at 9 bases. Trimming cost V 5 bases and J 5 bases; bases outside gene matches: 9. CDR1 and CDR2 (germline): MGHRA, YSYEKL. The CDR3 covers 15 residues. CDR3 in amino acids: CASSDYRTGVTEAFF. The CDR3, as DNA: TGCGCCAGCAGCGATTACAGGACAGGGGTAACTGAAGCTTTCTTT.